One and the same sample provided the 13 T cell receptor beta chains below, sequenced in a study of shared clonotypes between healthy human individuals. The method was immunoSEQ multiplex PCR; TCRdb's version includes in-frame clones alone and lacks a portion of them. The sample shows some 1,600,000 clones, around 98% of them seen only once. The sample consisted of naive CD4+ T cells sorted from blood. This sample's subset: CD45RA+ positively selected. These receptors were obtained from a man aged 25 to 40 in good health.

V usage is TRBV6-6 and J usage is TRBJ1-4; D remains unclear. Trimming removed 7 bases from V and 8 bases from J, with 17 bases in between. Germline CDR1 MNHNY, CDR2 SVGAGI (reference sequence). CDR3 length: 14 amino acids. The CDR3 loop is CASKLAGLGEKLFF. Written as DNA, the CDR3 is TGTGCCAGCAAACTAGCCGGGTTGGGGGAAAAACTGTTTTTT.

The chain combines TRBV11-2 with TRBJ2-1; a weak D match, TRBD2 (5 bases). Germline V lookup: CDR1 SGHAT, CDR2 FQNNGV. Trimming took off 5 bases at V and 0 bases at J, with 20 bases between the two ends. The CDR3 length is 18 residues. The CDR3 loop is CASSPWYELEYSYNEQFF. DNA for the CDR3: TGTGCCAGCAGCCCATGGTACGAACTAGAGTACTCCTACAATGAGCAGTTCTTC.

The J gene is TRBJ2-1, the V gene TRBV10-3, with D unresolved. V gave up 7 bases and J gave up 0 bases, with 7 bases separating them. This CDR3 has 13 residues. From germline, CDR1 is ENHRY and CDR2 SYGVKD. The CDR3 protein is CAITESSYNEQFF. In DNA form, the CDR3 reads TGTGCCATCACCGAAAGCTCCTACAATGAGCAGTTCTTC.

The V call is TRBV5-6, the J call TRBJ1-1; maybe TRBD1 (5 bases). Germline V gives CDR1 SGHDT, CDR2 YYEEEE. The CDR3 spans 15 residues. V dropped 6 bases and J dropped 2 bases, with 17 bases sitting between them. CDR3 protein: CASNLRLTVNTEAFF. In DNA, the CDR3 is TGTGCCAGCAACCTCAGACTGACAGTCAACACTGAAGCTTTCTTT. Full variable domain (outside the CDR3, taken from reference TRBV5-6 and TRBJ1-1): DAGVTQSPTHLIKTRGQQVTLRCSPKSGHDTVSWYQQALGQGPQFIFQYYEEEERQRGNFPDRFSGHQFPNYSSELNVNALLLGDSALYLCASNLRLTVNTEAFFGQGTRLTVV.

The chain links TRBV28 to TRBJ2-7; no firm D call. The CDR3 covers 12 residues. Germline CDR1 reads MDHEN; CDR2 reads SYDVKM. Trimming pared 2 bases from V and 6 bases from J, leaving 8 bases between. CDR3: CASSLNLPEQYF. CDR3 coding DNA: TGTGCCAGCAGTTTAAATTTACCCGAGCAGTACTTC. Full variable domain (remainder filled in from reference TRBV28 and TRBJ2-7): DVKVTQSSRYLVKRTGEKVFLECVQDMDHENMFWYRQDPGLGLRLIYFSYDVKMKEKGDIPEGYSVSREKKERFSLILESASTNQTSMYLCASSLNLPEQYFGPGTRLTVT.

The chain couples TRBV19 to TRBJ2-3; 12 bases map to TRBD2. Germline loops: CDR1 LNHDA, CDR2 SQIVND (reference sequence). The CDR3 has 15 residues. V gave up 5 bases and J gave up 4 bases; unmatched junction bases: 4. This CDR3 reads CASSLLAGGPDTQYF. The CDR3 DNA follows: TGTGCCAGTAGTTTACTAGCGGGAGGCCCAGATACGCAGTATTTT. Using reference TRBV19 and TRBJ2-3 for the parts outside the CDR3, the full variable domain is DGGITQSPKYLFRKEGQNVTLSCEQNLNHDAMYWYRQDPGQGLRLIYYSQIVNDFQKGDIAEGYSVSREKKESFPLTVTSAQKNPTAFYLCASSLLAGGPDTQYFGPGTRLTVL.

There are a few counts of this clone. Within the sample, other DNA sequences also encode this same CDR3. J is TRBJ2-7 and V is TRBV5-1, with 11 bases fitting TRBD2. Germline trimming cut 2 bases from V and 3 bases from J; bases unmatched to any gene: 1. CDR1 and CDR2 from the germline V gene are SGHRS and YFSETQ. This CDR3 has 14 residues. The CDR3 protein is CASSLTSGSYEQYF. CDR3 DNA sequence: TGCGCCAGCAGCTTAACTAGCGGGAGCTACGAGCAGTACTTC.

The rearrangement joins TRBV5-6 to TRBJ2-2; 11 nucleotides match TRBD2. This CDR3 is built from 19 residues. Germline loops: CDR1 SGHDT, CDR2 YYEEEE. Losses at the gene ends were 4 bases for V and 2 bases for J; bases not matched to a gene: 13. The CDR3 here is CASSSSGRALTFNTGELFF. The DNA of the CDR3 is TGTGCCAGCAGCAGTAGCGGGAGGGCCCTAACATTTAACACCGGGGAGCTGTTTTTT.

The rearrangement uses TRBV5-4 and TRBJ2-7; D not certain. V lost 0 bases and J 3 bases, leaving 10 bases between the germline ends. This CDR3 spans 14 amino acids. The germline V gene has CDR1 SGHNT and CDR2 YYREEE (reference sequence). CDR3 residues: CASSLGYGFYEQYF. Written as DNA, the CDR3 is TGTGCCAGCAGCTTGGGTTACGGCTTCTACGAGCAGTACTTC.

V and J are TRBV5-1 and TRBJ2-5, with 8 bases aligning to TRBD1. Germline V gene lookup returns CDR1 SGHRS and CDR2 YFSETQ. There are 15 residues in the CDR3. Trimming took 3 bases from V and 5 from J; bases not matched to a gene: 9. CDR3 coding DNA: TGCGCCAGCAGCTCCGGGACAGGAGCCGGGGAGACCCAGTACTTC. It codes for CASSSGTGAGETQYF.

The chain joins TRBV7-2 to TRBJ2-7, with 8 bases identical to TRBD2. Germline CDR1 reads SGHTA; CDR2 reads FQGNSA. Trimming cost V 1 base and J 7 bases; bases outside gene matches: 6. The CDR3 sequence is 14 residues long. For the CDR3, the DNA is TGTGCCAGCAGCTTAGGAGCGGGAGTCGGTGAGCAGTACTTC. This gives the protein CASSLGAGVGEQYF.

The chain uses TRBV9 and TRBJ2-5, with unresolved D. The J call may be faulty, since TRBJ2-7 better matches the DNA end. The length of the CDR3 is 16 residues. From germline, CDR1 is SGDLS and CDR2 YYNGEE. CDR3 in DNA: TGTGCCAGCAGCGTAGTACCTCAGCCAAACGTCTACGAGCAGTACTTC. Translating gives CASSVVPQPNVYEQYF.

V is TRBV7-6 and J is TRBJ2-1, with TRBD2 identical over 8 bases. Germline trimming cut 4 bases from V and 15 bases from J; bases unmatched to any gene: 8. The germline CDR1 and CDR2 sequences are SGHVS and FNYEAQ. The CDR3 contains 12 residues. CDR3: CASSSPGGLGFF. The CDR3 DNA reads TGTGCCAGCAGCTCCCCGGGGGGGTTGGGGTTCTTC.